The TCR beta chain under discussion was sequenced for a study of CD8 T cells in ankylosing spondylitis. This clonotype was detected many times. Quantitative 5'-RACE with molecular barcodes produced the TCR beta libraries. A single record per CDR3 protein comes from TCRdb applying MiXCR to the 5' RACE reads. This repertoire shows over 100,000 distinct CDR3 sequences, 10% to 12% found once; its top ten account for 3.5% to 5%. Sequences were obtained from blood, either unsorted or a sorted T cell fraction (not recorded which). This receptor was identified in a female donor with ankylosing spondylitis or in good health (not recorded which).

The CDR3 spells CASSLDSGPYNEQFF. CDR3 DNA: TGTGCCAGCAGCTTGGACTCGGGTCCCTACAATGAGCAGTTCTTC. The chain recombines TRBV5-6 with TRBJ2-1; D not certain. Deletions cut 0 bases from V and 2 bases from J, with 9 bases between. CDR1 SGHDT and CDR2 YYEEEE come from the germline V gene. CDR3 length: 15 residues.